The clone carrying this TCR beta chain was counted a single time. The antigen is undetermined. The CDR3 loop spans 15 amino acids. The germline V gene has CDR1 MNHEY and CDR2 SMNVEV (reference sequence). Trimming left V 7 bases short and J 0 bases short, with 13 bases between. This table comes from immunoSEQ multiplex PCR, and its TCRdb copy is limited to in-frame clones, with some not included. Of about 6,600 clones in the sample, 90% are singletons; the top ten hold approximately 1.7%. This entry belongs to a study of chemoradiotherapy in HPV16-positive cancers. Study overall: Candidate HPV-specific clones and shared TCR motifs came from a couple of HPV16-positive patients. Overall study findings and caveats: During treatment, candidate HPV-specific clones and E7-related motifs expanded in tumor. Better recurrence-free survival went with HPV-responsive T-cell expansion in HPV16-positive patients. Functional assays defining HPV-specific T cells used only a couple of HPV16-positive patients.

This chain uses TRBV27 with TRBJ2-1; possibly TRBD2 for D (5 bases). This sequence was found in a human donor with HPV-associated anogenital cancer. The sample here was blood, taken from a patient who underwent chemoradiotherapy. The CDR3 sequence: CASINTGSSYNEQFF. CDR3 DNA sequence: TGTGCCAGCATCAACACGGGGAGCTCCTACAATGAGCAGTTCTTC.